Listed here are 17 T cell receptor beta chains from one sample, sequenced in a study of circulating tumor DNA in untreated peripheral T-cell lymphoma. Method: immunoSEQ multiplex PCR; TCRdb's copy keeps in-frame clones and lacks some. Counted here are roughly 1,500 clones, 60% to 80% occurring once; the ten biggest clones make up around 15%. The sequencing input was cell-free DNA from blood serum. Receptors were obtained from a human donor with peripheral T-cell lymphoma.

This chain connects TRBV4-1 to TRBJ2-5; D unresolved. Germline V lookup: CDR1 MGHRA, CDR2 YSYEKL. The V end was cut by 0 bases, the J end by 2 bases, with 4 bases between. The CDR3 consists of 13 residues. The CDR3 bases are TGCGCCAGCAGCCAAGAGCGTCAAGAGACCCAGTACTTC. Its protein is CASSQERQETQYF.

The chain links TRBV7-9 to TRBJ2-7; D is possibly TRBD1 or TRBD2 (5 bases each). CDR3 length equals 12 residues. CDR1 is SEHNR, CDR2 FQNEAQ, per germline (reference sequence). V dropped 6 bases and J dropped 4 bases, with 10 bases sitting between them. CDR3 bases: TGTGCCAGCAGTAGGGGCGGGTACGAGCAGTACTTC. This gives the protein CASSRGGYEQYF.

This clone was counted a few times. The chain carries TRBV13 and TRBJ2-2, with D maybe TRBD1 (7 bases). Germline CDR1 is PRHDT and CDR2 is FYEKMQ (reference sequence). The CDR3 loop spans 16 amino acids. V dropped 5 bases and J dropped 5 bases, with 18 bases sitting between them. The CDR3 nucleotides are TGTGCCAGCAGCGGAGGTGTGGAGGGGGCGACCGGGGAGCTGTTTTTT. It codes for CASSGGVEGATGELFF.

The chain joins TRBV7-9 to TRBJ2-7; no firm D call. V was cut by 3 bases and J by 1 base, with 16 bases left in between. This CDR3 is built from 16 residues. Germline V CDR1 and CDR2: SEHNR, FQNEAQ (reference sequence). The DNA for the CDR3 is TGTGCCAGCAGCTTTCCATCTCCGGCCCGATCCTACGAGCAGTACTTC. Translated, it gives CASSFPSPARSYEQYF.

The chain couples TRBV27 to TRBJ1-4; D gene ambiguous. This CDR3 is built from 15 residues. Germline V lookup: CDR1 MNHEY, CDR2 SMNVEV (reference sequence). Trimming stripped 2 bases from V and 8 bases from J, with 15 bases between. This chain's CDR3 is CASSLLYSADEKLFF. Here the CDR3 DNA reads TGTGCCAGCAGTTTACTTTATAGTGCTGACGAAAAACTGTTTTTT.

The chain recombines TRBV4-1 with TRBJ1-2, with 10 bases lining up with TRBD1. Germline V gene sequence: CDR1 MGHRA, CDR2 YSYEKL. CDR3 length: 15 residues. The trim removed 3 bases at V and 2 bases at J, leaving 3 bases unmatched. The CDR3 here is CASSHPTGGNYGYTF. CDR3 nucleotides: TGCGCCAGCAGCCACCCGACAGGGGGCAACTATGGCTACACCTTC.

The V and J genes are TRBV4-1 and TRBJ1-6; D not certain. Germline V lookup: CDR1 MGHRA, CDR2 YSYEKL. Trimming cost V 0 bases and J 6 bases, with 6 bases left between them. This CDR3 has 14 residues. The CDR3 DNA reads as TGCGCCAGCAGCCAAGATAGCTTTAATTCACCCCTCCACTTT. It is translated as CASSQDSFNSPLHF.

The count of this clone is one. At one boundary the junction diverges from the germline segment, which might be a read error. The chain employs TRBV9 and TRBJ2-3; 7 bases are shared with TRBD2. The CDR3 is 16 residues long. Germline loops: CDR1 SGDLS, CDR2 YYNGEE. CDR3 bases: TGTGCCGGCAGCCCCGGGGGGACCGTTAGCACAGATACGCAGTATTTT. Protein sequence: CAGSPGGTVSTDTQYF.

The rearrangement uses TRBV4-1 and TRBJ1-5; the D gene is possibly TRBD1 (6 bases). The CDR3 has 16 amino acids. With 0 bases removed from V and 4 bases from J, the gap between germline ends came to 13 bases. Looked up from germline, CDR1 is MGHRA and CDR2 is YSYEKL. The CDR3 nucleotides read TGCGCCAGCAGCCAAGAGTGGGGGGCCGTTAATCAGCCCCAGCATTTT. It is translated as CASSQEWGAVNQPQHF.

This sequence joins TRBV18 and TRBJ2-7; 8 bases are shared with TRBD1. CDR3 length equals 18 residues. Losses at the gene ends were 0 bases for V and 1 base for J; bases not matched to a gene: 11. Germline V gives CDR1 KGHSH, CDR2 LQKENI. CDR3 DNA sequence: TGTGCCAGCTCACCACCGATCTCGGACAGGGTTCTTTCCTACGAGCAGTACTTC. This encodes CASSPPISDRVLSYEQYF.

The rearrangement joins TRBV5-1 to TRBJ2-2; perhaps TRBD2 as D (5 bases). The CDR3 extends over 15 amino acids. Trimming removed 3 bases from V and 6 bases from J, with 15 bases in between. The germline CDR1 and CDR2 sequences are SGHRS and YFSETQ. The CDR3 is CASSSRGESAGELFF. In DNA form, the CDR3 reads TGCGCCAGCAGCTCACGGGGAGAGTCGGCCGGGGAGCTGTTTTTT.

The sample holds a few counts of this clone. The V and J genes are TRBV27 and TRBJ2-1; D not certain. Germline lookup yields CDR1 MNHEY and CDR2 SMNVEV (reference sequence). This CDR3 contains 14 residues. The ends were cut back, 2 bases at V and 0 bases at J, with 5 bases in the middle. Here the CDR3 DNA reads TGTGCCAGCAGTTTAGCAGACTCCTACAATGAGCAGTTCTTC. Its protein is CASSLADSYNEQFF.

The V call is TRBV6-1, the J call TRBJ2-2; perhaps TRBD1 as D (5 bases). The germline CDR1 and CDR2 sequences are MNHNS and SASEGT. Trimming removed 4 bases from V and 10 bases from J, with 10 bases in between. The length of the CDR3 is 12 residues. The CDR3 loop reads CASSVRGAELFF. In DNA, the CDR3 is TGTGCCAGCAGTGTAAGGGGCGCGGAGCTGTTTTTT.

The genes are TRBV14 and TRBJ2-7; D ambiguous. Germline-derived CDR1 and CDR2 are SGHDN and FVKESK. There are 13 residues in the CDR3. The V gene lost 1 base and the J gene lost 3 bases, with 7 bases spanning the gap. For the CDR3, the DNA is TGTGCCAGCAGCCAAGTCGGCAGCTACGAGCAGTACTTC. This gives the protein CASSQVGSYEQYF.

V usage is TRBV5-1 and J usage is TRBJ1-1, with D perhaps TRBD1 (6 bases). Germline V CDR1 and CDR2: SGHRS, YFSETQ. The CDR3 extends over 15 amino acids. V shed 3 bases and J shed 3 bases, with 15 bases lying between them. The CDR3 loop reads CASSWNWGPDTEAFF. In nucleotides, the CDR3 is TGCGCCAGCAGCTGGAATTGGGGGCCCGACACTGAAGCTTTCTTT.

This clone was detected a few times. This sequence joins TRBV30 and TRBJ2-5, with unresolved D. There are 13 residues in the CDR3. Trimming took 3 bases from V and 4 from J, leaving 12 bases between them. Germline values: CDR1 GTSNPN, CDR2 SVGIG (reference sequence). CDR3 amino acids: CAWSHGRAETQYF. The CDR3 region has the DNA TGTGCCTGGAGCCACGGACGGGCAGAGACCCAGTACTTC.

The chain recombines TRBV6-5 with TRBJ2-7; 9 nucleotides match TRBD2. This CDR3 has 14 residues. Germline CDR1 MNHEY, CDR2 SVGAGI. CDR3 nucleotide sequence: TGTGCAAATACACAACGCGGGAGGGCCGGGGAGCAGTACTTC. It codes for CANTQRGRAGEQYF.